The present T cell receptor (beta chain) was sequenced within a study of regulatory dendritic cells for organ transplantation. In the case of this clone: The antigen remains undetermined.

Using immunoSEQ multiplex PCR, the repertoire was profiled, and TCRdb retains in-frame clones only, with some absent. Here the sample spans 26,000 or so clones, roughly 80% being singletons. The J segment lost 6 bases and the V segment lost 6 bases, leaving 9 bases of the junction unmatched. Per the germline V gene, CDR1 is MNHEY and CDR2 is SMNVEV (reference sequence). CDR3 length: 14 residues. Study-level findings and limits: Memory CD8+ clonal expansion seemed more limited with regulatory than mature dendritic cells.

This clonotype was sampled from a human donor in good health. The V call is TRBV27, the J call TRBJ2-7; 9 nucleotides align to TRBD1. The sequenced sample consisted of naive CD4+ T cells from blood. Specified subset: CD45RA+ naive T cells. CDR3 nucleotides: TGTGCCAGCAGCCTACCGGGACAGGGTTTCGAGCAGTACTTC. Translation: CASSLPGQGFEQYF.